A single T cell receptor beta chain is shown here with its context. Its antigen is unidentified. The source of the sample is a study of response to subunit inactivated influenza vaccine. Study-wide results and caveats: T cells newly recruited by each seasonal influenza vaccination are few, the authors suggested.

The CDR3 consists of 16 residues. V shed 1 base and J shed 4 bases, with 16 bases lying between them. Germline V CDR1 and CDR2: SGHKS, YYEKEE (reference sequence). TCRdb used MiXCR to reprocess the RT-PCR reads, holding one entry per CDR3 protein. The data contain some 640,000 distinct CDR3 sequences, about 14% of them singletons. Sequenced material: PBMCs from blood, taken around 14 days before vaccination. The V and J genes are TRBV5-5 and TRBJ2-3; D gene unclear. This clonotype was obtained from a man aged 45 to 65 who received an inactivated influenza vaccine. The CDR3 loop reads CASSLHASTEADTQYF. The CDR3, as DNA: TGTGCCAGCAGCTTGCACGCTAGTACCGAAGCAGATACGCAGTATTTT.